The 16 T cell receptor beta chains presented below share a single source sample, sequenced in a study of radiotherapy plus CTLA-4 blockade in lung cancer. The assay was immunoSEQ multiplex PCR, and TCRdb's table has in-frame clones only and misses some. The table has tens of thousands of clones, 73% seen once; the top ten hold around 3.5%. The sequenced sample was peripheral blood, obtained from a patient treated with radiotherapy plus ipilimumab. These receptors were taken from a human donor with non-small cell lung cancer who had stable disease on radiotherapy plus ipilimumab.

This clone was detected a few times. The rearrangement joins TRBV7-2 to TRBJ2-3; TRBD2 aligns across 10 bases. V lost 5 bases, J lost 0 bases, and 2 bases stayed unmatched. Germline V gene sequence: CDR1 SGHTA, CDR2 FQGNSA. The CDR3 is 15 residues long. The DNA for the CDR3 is TGTGCCAGCAGCACTAGCGGGGTGAGCACAGATACGCAGTATTTT. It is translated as CASSTSGVSTDTQYF. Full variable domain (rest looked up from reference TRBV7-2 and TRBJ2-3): GAGVSQSPSNKVTEKGKDVELRCDPISGHTALYWYRQSLGQGLEFLIYFQGNSAPDKSGLPSDRFSAERTGGSVSTLTIQRTQQEDSAVYLCASSTSGVSTDTQYFGPGTRLTVL.

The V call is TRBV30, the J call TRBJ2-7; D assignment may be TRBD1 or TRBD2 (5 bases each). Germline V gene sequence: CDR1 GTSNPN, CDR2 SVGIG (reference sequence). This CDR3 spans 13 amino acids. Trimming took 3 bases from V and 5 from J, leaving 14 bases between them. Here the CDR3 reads CAWRGTLPHEQYF. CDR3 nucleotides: TGTGCCTGGAGGGGGACGCTTCCCCACGAGCAGTACTTC.

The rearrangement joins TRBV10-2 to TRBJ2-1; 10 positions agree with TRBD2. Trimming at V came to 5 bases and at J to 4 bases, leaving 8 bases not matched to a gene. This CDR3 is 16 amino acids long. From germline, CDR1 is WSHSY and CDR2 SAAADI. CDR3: CASSLVSGRPYNEQFF. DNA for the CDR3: TGCGCCAGCAGTCTTGTTAGCGGGAGGCCTTACAATGAGCAGTTCTTC.

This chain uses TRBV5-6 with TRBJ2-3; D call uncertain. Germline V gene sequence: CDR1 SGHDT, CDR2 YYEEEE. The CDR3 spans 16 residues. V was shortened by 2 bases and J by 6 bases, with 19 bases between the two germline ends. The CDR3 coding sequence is TGTGCCAGCAGCTTAGGCTATCCCACGACACGGGATACGCAGTATTTT. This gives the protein CASSLGYPTTRDTQYF. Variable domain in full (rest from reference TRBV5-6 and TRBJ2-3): DAGVTQSPTHLIKTRGQQVTLRCSPKSGHDTVSWYQQALGQGPQFIFQYYEEEERQRGNFPDRFSGHQFPNYSSELNVNALLLGDSALYLCASSLGYPTTRDTQYFGPGTRLTVL.

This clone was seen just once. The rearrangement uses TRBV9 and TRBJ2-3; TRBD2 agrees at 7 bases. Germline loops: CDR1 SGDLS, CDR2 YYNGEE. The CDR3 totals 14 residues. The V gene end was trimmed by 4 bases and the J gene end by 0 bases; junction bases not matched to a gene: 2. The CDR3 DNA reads TGTGCCAGCAGCTATAGCGGGAGCACAGATACGCAGTATTTT. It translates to CASSYSGSTDTQYF.

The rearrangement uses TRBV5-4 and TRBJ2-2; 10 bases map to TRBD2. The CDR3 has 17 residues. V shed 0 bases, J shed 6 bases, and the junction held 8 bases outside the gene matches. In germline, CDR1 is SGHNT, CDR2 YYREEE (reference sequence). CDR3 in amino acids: CASSLAASGSFAGELFF. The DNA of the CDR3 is TGTGCCAGCAGCTTGGCGGCTAGCGGGAGTTTCGCCGGGGAGCTGTTTTTT. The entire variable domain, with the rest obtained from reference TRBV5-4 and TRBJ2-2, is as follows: ETGVTQSPTHLIKTRGQQVTLRCSSQSGHNTVSWYQQALGQGPQFIFQYYREEENGRGNFPPRFSGLQFPNYSSELNVNALELDDSALYLCASSLAASGSFAGELFFGEGSRLTVL.

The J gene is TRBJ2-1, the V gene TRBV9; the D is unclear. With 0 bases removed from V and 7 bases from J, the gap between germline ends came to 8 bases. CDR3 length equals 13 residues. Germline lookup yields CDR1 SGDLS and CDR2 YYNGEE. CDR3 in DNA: TGTGCCAGCAGCGTAGGGGGATGGAATGAGCAGTTCTTC. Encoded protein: CASSVGGWNEQFF.

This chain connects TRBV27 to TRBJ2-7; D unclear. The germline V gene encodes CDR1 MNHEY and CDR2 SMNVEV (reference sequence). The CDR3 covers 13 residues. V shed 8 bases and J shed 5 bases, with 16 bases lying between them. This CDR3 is CASDGRCIHEQYF. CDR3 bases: TGTGCCAGCGACGGTAGATGTATCCACGAGCAGTACTTC.

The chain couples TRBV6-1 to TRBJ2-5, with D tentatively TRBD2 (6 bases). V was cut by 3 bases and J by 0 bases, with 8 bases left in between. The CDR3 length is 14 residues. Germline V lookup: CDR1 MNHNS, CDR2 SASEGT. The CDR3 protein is CASSEGGNQETQYF. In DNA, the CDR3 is TGTGCCAGCAGTGAGGGCGGGAACCAAGAGACCCAGTACTTC.

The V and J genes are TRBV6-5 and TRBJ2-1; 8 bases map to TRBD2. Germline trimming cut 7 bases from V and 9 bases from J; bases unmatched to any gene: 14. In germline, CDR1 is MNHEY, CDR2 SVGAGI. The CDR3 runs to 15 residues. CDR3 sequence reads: CASTAPSGRGGEQFF. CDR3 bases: TGTGCCAGCACCGCCCCCAGCGGCCGGGGGGGTGAGCAGTTCTTC.

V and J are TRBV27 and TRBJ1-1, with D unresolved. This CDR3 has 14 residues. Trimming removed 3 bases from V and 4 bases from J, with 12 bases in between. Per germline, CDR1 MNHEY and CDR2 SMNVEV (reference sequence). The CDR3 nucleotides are TGTGCCAGCAGTTTTTCAAGGTGGGGCACTGAAGCTTTCTTT. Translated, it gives CASSFSRWGTEAFF.

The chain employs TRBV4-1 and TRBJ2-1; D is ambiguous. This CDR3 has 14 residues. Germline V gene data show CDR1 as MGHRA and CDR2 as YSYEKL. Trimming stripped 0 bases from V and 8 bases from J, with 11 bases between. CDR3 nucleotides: TGCGCCAGCAGCCAAGATCACGGTAGAGATGAGCAGTTCTTC. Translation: CASSQDHGRDEQFF.

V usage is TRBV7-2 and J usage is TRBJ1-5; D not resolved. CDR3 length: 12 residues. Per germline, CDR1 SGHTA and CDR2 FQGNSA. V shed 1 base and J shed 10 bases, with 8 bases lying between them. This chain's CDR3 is CASSLVRGPQHF. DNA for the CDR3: TGTGCCAGCAGCTTAGTCAGAGGCCCCCAGCATTTT.

The CDR3 DNA reads as TGTGCCAGCAGCATTCCCGGGGAGACCCAGTACTTC. This sequence encodes CASSIPGETQYF. The chain carries TRBV7-2 and TRBJ2-5; no clear D gene. This CDR3 contains 12 residues. CDR1 is SGHTA and CDR2 is FQGNSA in the germline V gene. V was shortened by 5 bases and J by 5 bases, with 9 bases between the two germline ends.

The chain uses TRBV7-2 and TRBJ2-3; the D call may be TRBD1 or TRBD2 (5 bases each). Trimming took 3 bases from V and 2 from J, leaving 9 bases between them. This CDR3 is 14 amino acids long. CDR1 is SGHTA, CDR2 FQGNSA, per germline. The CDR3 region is CASSFGTPTDTQYF. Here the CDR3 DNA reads TGTGCCAGCAGCTTCGGGACCCCCACAGATACGCAGTATTTT.

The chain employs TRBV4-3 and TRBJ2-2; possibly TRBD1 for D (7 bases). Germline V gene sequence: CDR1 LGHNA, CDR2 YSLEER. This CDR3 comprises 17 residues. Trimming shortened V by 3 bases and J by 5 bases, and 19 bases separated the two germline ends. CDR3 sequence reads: CASSQSQGTRGTGELFF. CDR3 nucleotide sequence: TGCGCCAGCAGCCAGTCACAGGGGACTCGGGGGACCGGGGAGCTGTTTTTT.